This TCR beta chain came from a study of CD8 T cells in ankylosing spondylitis. Study-wide findings and caveats: Disease-linked clones had a CD8+ phenotype and relatively low frequency in peripheral blood. Disease-linked clones reportedly concentrated significantly in matched ankylosing spondylitis synovial fluid. A TCR beta motif of about 8 highly homologous variants appeared characteristic of ankylosing spondylitis blood.

Preparation of TCR beta libraries was done by quantitative 5'-RACE with molecular barcodes. Using its own MiXCR run on the 5' RACE reads, TCRdb lists one record per CDR3 protein. The table lists 200,000 to 300,000 distinct CDR3 sequences, around 7.8% of them singletons. This clonotype has a count of ten or more. Its antigen is not identified. CDR3 length equals 15 residues. CDR1 is SGHTA and CDR2 is FQGNSA in the germline V gene. V was clipped by 8 bases and J by 0 bases, with 15 bases between them. The genes are TRBV7-2 and TRBJ2-3, with D possibly matching TRBD2 (5 bases). This sequence was found in a male donor with ankylosing spondylitis or in good health (not recorded which). Sequencing used blood, either unsorted or a sorted T cell fraction (not recorded which). The CDR3 nucleotides read TGTGCCAGCTTCCATGGCGGGTCTAGCACAGATACGCAGTATTTT. Translation: CASFHGGSSTDTQYF.